These 2 T cell receptor beta chains were sequenced from one sample in a study of siplizumab effects on memory and regulatory T cells. Profiled with immunoSEQ multiplex PCR; TCRdb holds only in-frame clones, not every one. In the table there are 90,000 to 120,000 clones, around 90% of which are singletons. Sequenced input: CD4+ T cells sorted from blood. Receptors were obtained from a human donor in good health. Some clones in this sample may be carry-over from other donors' samples.

The chain combines TRBV21-1 with TRBJ2-7; the table's D gene call, TRBD2, was not cross checked with the DNA. TRBV21-1 is a pseudogene locus. The CDR3 covers 15 residues. The CDR3 protein is CASKQEGLPSYEQYF. The CDR3 DNA sequence: TGTGCCAGCAAGCAGGAGGGACTACCATCCTACGAGCAGTACTTC.

The J gene is TRBJ1-1, the V gene TRBV5-4, with a weak D call TRBD1 (5 bases). The germline V and J ends were trimmed by 0 bases and 0 bases, with 9 bases remaining between them. CDR3 length equals 15 residues. Germline values: CDR1 SGHNT, CDR2 YYREEE (reference sequence). The CDR3 sequence: CASSLDGGMNTEAFF. In DNA, the CDR3 is TGTGCCAGCAGCTTGGACGGGGGGATGAACACTGAAGCTTTCTTT.